Below, 29 T cell receptor beta chains from the same sample are listed, as sequenced in a study of monozygotic twins with inflammatory bowel disease. With the 5' RACE reads reprocessed, TCRdb shows one record per CDR3 protein and no DNA. This sample's table has 400,000 to 500,000 distinct CDR3 sequences. Sequenced input: blood. The receptors stem from a human donor with ulcerative colitis or Crohn's disease, or a healthy co-twin of an affected twin (not recorded which).

The chain uses TRBV30 and TRBJ2-7; TCRdb selects TRBD2, and the lack of DNA leaves this call unchecked. The CDR3 extends over 14 amino acids. Germline assignment: CDR1 GTSNPN and CDR2 SVGIG (reference sequence). The CDR3 region is CAWSAGGRVREQYF.

This chain links TRBV15 with TRBJ1-4. CDR3 length: 13 amino acids. The germline gives CDR1 LNHNV, CDR2 YYDKDF (reference sequence). The CDR3: CATSSFPDEKLFF.

The chain uses TRBV7-9 and TRBJ2-2. The length of the CDR3 is 15 residues. CDR1 is SEHNR and CDR2 is FQNEAQ in the germline V gene (reference sequence). The CDR3 spells CASSLTTPNTGELFF.

V and J are TRBV5-4 and TRBJ1-2; lacking DNA, the TRBD1 call made by TCRdb goes unchecked. Germline lookup yields CDR1 SGHNT and CDR2 YYREEE (reference sequence). This CDR3 is built from 14 residues. The CDR3 loop reads CASSSGTGGGGYTF.

This chain links TRBV10-2 with TRBJ2-5. The CDR3 totals 11 residues. CDR1 and CDR2 from the germline V gene are WSHSY and SAAADI. The CDR3 is CASSERETQYF.

This chain uses TRBV30 with TRBJ2-3; TCRdb indicates TRBD2, and absent DNA this call remains unverified. This CDR3 is 16 amino acids long. Germline CDR1 and CDR2: GTSNPN and SVGIG (reference sequence). The CDR3 region is CAWSVVRFGPADTQYF.

The CDR3: CASSYTSSHEQYF. J is TRBJ2-7 and V is TRBV5-6; TCRdb reports TRBD2, a call that lacks DNA to check it against. Germline loops: CDR1 SGHDT, CDR2 YYEEEE. The length of the CDR3 is 13 residues.

The chain couples TRBV6-6 to TRBJ1-6. This CDR3 is built from 13 residues. Germline CDR1 is MNHNY and CDR2 is SVGAGI (reference sequence). The CDR3 region is CASLTGGTSPLHF.

This rearrangement joins TRBV2 to TRBJ1-4. Germline values: CDR1 SNHLY, CDR2 FYNNEI. The CDR3 consists of 13 residues. CDR3 residues: CASWRAVREKLFF.

The chain couples TRBV12-3 or TRBV12-4 to TRBJ1-1; the TRBD1 assignment by TCRdb is unverifiable without DNA. CDR3 size: 11 residues. The CDR3 here is CASRLDREAFF.

The chain has TRBV4-2 and TRBJ2-7; the D call of TRBD2 rests on TCRdb alone, since no DNA is present to check it. Germline V gene lookup returns CDR1 LGHNA and CDR2 YNFKEQ. The CDR3 is made up of 15 amino acids. The CDR3 loop is CASSQDWDSGYEQYF.

The chain carries TRBV5-1 and TRBJ2-3; there is no DNA to check the TCRdb D call of TRBD1. Germline CDR1 reads SGHRS; CDR2 reads YFSETQ. The CDR3 totals 16 residues. CDR3 region: CASSSTTGWTSDTQYF. The full variable domain, completed using reference TRBV5-1 and TRBJ2-3, is KAGVTQTPRYLIKTRGQQVTLSCSPISGHRSVSWYQQTPGQGLQFLFEYFSETQRNKGNFPGRFSGRQFSNSRSEMNVSTLELGDSALYLCASSSTTGWTSDTQYFGPGTRLTVL.

The gene calls are TRBV30 and TRBJ1-1; the TRBD1 assignment by TCRdb is unverifiable without DNA. CDR1 and CDR2 from the germline V gene are GTSNPN and SVGIG (reference sequence). There are 12 residues in the CDR3. The CDR3 region is CAWSTTVAEAFF.

The J gene is TRBJ2-1, the V gene TRBV30; TCRdb indicates TRBD2, and absent DNA this call remains unverified. This CDR3 has 13 amino acids. The germline V gene encodes CDR1 GTSNPN and CDR2 SVGIG (reference sequence). This chain's CDR3 is CACGTSGVLEQFF.

V gene TRBV18 combines with J gene TRBJ1-2; TCRdb returns TRBD1, unconfirmable since there is no DNA. The germline V gene encodes CDR1 KGHSH and CDR2 LQKENI. The CDR3 length is 14 residues. The CDR3 loop is CASSPTEQGVDYTF.

The genes are TRBV12-3 or TRBV12-4 and TRBJ2-5; TCRdb returns TRBD2, unconfirmable since there is no DNA. The CDR3 covers 13 residues. CDR3 sequence reads: CASSRREWETQYF.

The gene calls are TRBV3-1 and TRBJ1-1; TCRdb selects TRBD1, and the lack of DNA leaves this call unchecked. Per the germline V gene, CDR1 is LGHDT and CDR2 is YNNKEL (reference sequence). The CDR3 spans 15 residues. CDR3 sequence: CASSRRRTANTEAFF. Together with reference TRBV3-1 and TRBJ1-1, the CDR3 gives the full variable domain: DTAVSQTPKYLVTQMGNDKSIKCEQNLGHDTMYWYKQDSKKFLKIMFSYNNKELIINETVPNRFSPKSPDKAHLNLHINSLELGDSAVYFCASSRRRTANTEAFFGQGTRLTVV.

The V and J genes are TRBV7-3 and TRBJ2-1; TCRdb indicates TRBD2, and absent DNA this call remains unverified. The germline V gene has CDR1 SGHTA and CDR2 FQGTGA. The CDR3 contains 15 residues. CDR3 sequence reads: CASSLYGSSGNEQFF.

The genes are TRBV6-5 and TRBJ2-2; the D call from TCRdb, TRBD1, cannot be confirmed without DNA. The germline V gene has CDR1 MNHEY and CDR2 SVGAGI. CDR3 length equals 18 residues. CDR3 loop: CASTYWFRGGERAGELFF.

The chain links TRBV12-3 or TRBV12-4 to TRBJ2-2; TCRdb selects TRBD2, and the lack of DNA leaves this call unchecked. The CDR3 consists of 17 residues. CDR3 sequence: CASSLKRGGRNTGELFF.

The chain combines TRBV12-3 or TRBV12-4 with TRBJ1-2. CDR3 length equals 14 residues. The CDR3 reads CASSFEHLIRGYTF.

This chain links TRBV28 with TRBJ1-4. Germline CDR1 reads MDHEN; CDR2 reads SYDVKM. This CDR3 has 13 residues. The CDR3 protein is CASRGGGNEKLFF.

V usage is TRBV6-2 or TRBV6-3 and J usage is TRBJ1-5; TCRdb's D gene call, TRBD1, goes unchecked for lack of DNA. Germline V lookup: CDR1 MNHEY, CDR2 SVGEGT. This CDR3 contains 20 residues. CDR3: CASSYIRRHPLGYSNQPQHF.

The chain has TRBV6-2 or TRBV6-3 and TRBJ2-1; TCRdb picks TRBD2, but there is no DNA to check that call. This CDR3 has 15 amino acids. Looked up from germline, CDR1 is MNHEY and CDR2 is SVGEGT. This chain's CDR3 is CASEREGRRYNEQFF.

This chain links TRBV4-3 with TRBJ2-1; TCRdb gives TRBD2 as the D gene, but with no DNA this cannot be confirmed. Germline CDR1 LGHNA, CDR2 YSLEER. The CDR3 sequence is 14 residues long. This chain's CDR3 is CASSQELADNEQFF.

J is TRBJ1-4 and V is TRBV5-1; without DNA, the TCRdb call of TRBD1 cannot be checked. The CDR3 consists of 16 residues. Germline-derived CDR1 and CDR2 are SGHRS and YFSETQ. The CDR3 sequence: CASSMGQSTTNEKLFF.

This chain uses TRBV5-1 with TRBJ1-2. The CDR3 loop spans 14 amino acids. CDR1 SGHRS and CDR2 YFSETQ come from the germline V gene. CDR3 sequence: CASGPSTSNYGYTF.

The gene calls are TRBV15 and TRBJ2-3. Germline V lookup: CDR1 LNHNV, CDR2 YYDKDF (reference sequence). The CDR3 runs to 16 residues. The CDR3 loop reads CATSREGSVGTDTQYF.

V usage is TRBV10-3 and J usage is TRBJ1-4; no DNA is available, so the TRBD1 call from TCRdb remains unchecked. Germline V gene data show CDR1 as ENHRY and CDR2 as SYGVKD. There are 16 residues in the CDR3. CDR3 sequence: CAISENRRQDNEKLFF.